This T cell receptor beta chain is from a study of human T cells and chemical hapten exposure. Study summary: Per-sample TCR yield variability stemmed mainly from small pooled library volume differences.

The table lists this clonotype with many counts. Its antigen is currently unknown. The time point is: pre-sensitization, week 0. Treatment noted: therapeutic diphenylcyclopropenone sensitization with weekly scalp DPC. Broader study findings: TCRs above 1 in 1000 frequency stayed constant with DPC sensitization.

In germline, CDR1 is MNHEY, CDR2 SVGEGT. CDR3 length equals 12 residues. V was cut by 4 bases and J by 10 bases, with 13 bases left in between. The library attached unique molecular identifiers to individual cDNA molecules. TCRdb re-called the RACE reads through MiXCR, storing one row per CDR3 protein. The data hold more than 250,000 distinct CDR3 sequences, with about 8.6% observed a single time. The material was whole blood, obtained in connection with sensitization to the hapten diphenylcyclopropenone (DPC). V and J are TRBV6-2 or TRBV6-3 and TRBJ1-1; possibly TRBD1 for D (5 bases). The receptor was derived from a middle-aged woman with alopecia areata. Some clones in this sample may be carry-over from other donors' samples. The CDR3 sequence is CASSSAGPGAFF. The CDR3 bases are TGTGCCAGCAGTTCGGCGGGGCCGGGAGCTTTCTTT.